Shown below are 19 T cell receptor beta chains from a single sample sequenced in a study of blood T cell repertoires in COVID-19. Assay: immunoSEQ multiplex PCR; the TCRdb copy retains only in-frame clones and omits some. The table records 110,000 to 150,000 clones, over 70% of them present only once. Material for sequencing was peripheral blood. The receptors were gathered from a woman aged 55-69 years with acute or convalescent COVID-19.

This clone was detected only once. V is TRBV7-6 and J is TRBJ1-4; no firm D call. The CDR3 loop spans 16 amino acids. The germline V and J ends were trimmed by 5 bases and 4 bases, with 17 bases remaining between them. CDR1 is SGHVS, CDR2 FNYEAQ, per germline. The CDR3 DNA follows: TGTGCCAGCAGCCTGGGCTGGGGAGGCGGTAATGAAAAACTGTTTTTT. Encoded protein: CASSLGWGGGNEKLFF.

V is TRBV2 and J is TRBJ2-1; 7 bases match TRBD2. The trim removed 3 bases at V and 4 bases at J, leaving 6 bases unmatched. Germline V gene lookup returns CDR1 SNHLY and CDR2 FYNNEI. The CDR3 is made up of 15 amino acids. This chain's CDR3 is CASSDGGRIYNEQFF. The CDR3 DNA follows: TGTGCCAGCAGTGACGGCGGGAGAATATACAATGAGCAGTTCTTC.

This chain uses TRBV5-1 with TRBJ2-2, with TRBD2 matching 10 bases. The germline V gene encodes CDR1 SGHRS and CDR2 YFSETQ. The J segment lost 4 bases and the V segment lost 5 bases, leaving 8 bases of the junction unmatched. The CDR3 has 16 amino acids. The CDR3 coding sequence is TGCGCCAGCAGAAACCAATTAGCGGGAGGCACCGGGGAGCTGTTTTTT. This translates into CASRNQLAGGTGELFF. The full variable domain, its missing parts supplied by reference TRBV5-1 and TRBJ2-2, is KAGVTQTPRYLIKTRGQQVTLSCSPISGHRSVSWYQQTPGQGLQFLFEYFSETQRNKGNFPGRFSGRQFSNSRSEMNVSTLELGDSALYLCASRNQLAGGTGELFFGEGSRLTVL.

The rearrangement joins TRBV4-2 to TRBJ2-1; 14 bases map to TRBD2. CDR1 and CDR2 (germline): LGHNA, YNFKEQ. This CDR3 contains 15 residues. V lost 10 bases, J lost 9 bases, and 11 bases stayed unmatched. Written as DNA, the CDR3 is TGTGCCACCACTACCGGGACTAGCGGGAGCGGTGAGCAGTTCTTC. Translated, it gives CATTTGTSGSGEQFF.

The DNA for the CDR3 is TGTGCCAGCAGTACTAGCGGGAGTAATAATGAGCAGTTCTTC. Its translation is CASSTSGSNNEQFF. The gene calls are TRBV6-5 and TRBJ2-1; the match to TRBD2 covers 11 bases. Trimming took 5 bases from V and 7 from J; bases not matched to a gene: 4. The CDR3 is 14 amino acids. Germline V gene sequence: CDR1 MNHEY, CDR2 SVGAGI.

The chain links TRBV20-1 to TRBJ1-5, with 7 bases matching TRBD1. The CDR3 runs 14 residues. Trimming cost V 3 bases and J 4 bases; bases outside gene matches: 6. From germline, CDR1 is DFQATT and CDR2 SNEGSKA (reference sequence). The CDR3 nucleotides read TGCAGTGCTAGTCGAGGGGGCGGGAATCAGCCCCAGCATTTT. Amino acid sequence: CSASRGGGNQPQHF.

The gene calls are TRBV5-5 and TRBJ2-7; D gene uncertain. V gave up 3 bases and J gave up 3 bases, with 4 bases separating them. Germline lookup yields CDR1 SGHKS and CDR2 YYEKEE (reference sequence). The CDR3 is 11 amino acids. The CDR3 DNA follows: TGTGCCAGCAGCTCCCTCTACGAGCAGTACTTC. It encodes CASSSLYEQYF. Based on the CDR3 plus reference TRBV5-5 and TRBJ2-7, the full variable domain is DAGVTQSPTHLIKTRGQQVTLRCSPISGHKSVSWYQQVLGQGPQFIFQYYEKEERGRGNFPDRFSARQFPNYSSELNVNALLLGDSALYLCASSSLYEQYFGPGTRLTVT.

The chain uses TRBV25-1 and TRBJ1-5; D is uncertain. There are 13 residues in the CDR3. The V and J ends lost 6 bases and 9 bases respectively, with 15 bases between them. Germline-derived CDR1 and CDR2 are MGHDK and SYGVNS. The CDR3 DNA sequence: TGTGCCAGCAGCTCACAGAACCGGGGGCCCCAGCATTTT. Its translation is CASSSQNRGPQHF.

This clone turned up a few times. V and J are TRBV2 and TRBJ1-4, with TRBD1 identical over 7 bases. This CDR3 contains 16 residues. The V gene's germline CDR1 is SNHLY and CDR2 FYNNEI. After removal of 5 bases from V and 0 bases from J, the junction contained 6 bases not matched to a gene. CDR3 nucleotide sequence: TGTGCCAGCAGTCTCGACAGGGCCGCAACTAATGAAAAACTGTTTTTT. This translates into CASSLDRAATNEKLFF.

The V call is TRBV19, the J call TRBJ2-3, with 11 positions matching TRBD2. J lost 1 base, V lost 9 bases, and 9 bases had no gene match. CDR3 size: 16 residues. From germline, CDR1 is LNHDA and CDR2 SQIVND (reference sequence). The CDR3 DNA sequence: TGTGCCAGCAAAGAGACTAGCGGGGACCGCACAGATACGCAGTATTTT. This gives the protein CASKETSGDRTDTQYF.

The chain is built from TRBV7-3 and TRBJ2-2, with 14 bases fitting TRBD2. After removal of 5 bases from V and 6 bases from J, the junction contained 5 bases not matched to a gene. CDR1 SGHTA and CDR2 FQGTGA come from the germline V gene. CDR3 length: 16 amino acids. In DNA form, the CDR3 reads TGTGCCAGCAGCCCCAGACTAGCGGGAGGGGCCGGGGAGCTGTTTTTT. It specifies CASSPRLAGGAGELFF.

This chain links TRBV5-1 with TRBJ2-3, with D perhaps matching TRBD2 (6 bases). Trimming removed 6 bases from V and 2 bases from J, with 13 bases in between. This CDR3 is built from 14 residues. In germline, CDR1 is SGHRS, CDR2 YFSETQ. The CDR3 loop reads CASTPGVDTDTQYF. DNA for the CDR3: TGCGCCAGCACCCCGGGGGTTGACACAGATACGCAGTATTTT.

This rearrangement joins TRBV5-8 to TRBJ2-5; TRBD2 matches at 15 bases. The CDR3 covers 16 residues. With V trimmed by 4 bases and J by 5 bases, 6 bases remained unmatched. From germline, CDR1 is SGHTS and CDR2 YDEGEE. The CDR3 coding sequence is TGTGCCAGCAGCATCGGACTAGCGGGAGGGCGGGAGACCCAGTACTTC. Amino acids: CASSIGLAGGRETQYF.

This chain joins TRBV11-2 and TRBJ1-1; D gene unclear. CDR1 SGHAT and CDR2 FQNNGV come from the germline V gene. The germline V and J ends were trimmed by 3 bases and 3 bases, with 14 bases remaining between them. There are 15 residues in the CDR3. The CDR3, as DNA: TGTGCCAGCAGCTTCGCTACTCCAGCGGACACTGAAGCTTTCTTT. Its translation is CASSFATPADTEAFF.

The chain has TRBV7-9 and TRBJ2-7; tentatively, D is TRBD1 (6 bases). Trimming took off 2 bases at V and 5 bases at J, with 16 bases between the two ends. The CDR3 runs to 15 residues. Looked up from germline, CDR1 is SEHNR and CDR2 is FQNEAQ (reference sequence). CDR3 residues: CASSLPLAGDDEQYF. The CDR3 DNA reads TGTGCCAGCAGCTTACCACTCGCAGGGGACGACGAGCAGTACTTC.

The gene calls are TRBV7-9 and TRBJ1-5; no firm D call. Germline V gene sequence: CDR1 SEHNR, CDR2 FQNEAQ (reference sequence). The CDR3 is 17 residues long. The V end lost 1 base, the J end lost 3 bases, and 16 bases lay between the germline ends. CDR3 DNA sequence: TGTGCCAGCAGCTTAGGAGTGGGAGCGGCGAACAATCAGCCCCAGCATTTT. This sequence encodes CASSLGVGAANNQPQHF.

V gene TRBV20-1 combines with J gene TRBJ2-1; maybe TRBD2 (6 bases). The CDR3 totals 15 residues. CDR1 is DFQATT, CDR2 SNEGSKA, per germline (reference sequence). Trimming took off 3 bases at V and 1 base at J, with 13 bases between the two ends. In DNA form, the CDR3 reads TGCAGTGCTAGTTTAAGGGCGGGATCCTACAATGAGCAGTTCTTC. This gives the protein CSASLRAGSYNEQFF.

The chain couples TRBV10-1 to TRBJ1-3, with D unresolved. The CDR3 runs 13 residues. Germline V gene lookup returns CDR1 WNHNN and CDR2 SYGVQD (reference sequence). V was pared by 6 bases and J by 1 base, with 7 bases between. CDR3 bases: TGCGCCAGCAGCCGGGAGTCTGGAAACACCATATATTTT. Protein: CASSRESGNTIYF.

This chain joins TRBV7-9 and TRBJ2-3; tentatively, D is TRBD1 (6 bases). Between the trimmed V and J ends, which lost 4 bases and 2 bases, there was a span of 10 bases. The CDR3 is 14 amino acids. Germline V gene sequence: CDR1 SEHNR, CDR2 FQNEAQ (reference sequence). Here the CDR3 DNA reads TGTGCCAGCAGCTACGGACAGTCCACAGATACGCAGTATTTT. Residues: CASSYGQSTDTQYF.